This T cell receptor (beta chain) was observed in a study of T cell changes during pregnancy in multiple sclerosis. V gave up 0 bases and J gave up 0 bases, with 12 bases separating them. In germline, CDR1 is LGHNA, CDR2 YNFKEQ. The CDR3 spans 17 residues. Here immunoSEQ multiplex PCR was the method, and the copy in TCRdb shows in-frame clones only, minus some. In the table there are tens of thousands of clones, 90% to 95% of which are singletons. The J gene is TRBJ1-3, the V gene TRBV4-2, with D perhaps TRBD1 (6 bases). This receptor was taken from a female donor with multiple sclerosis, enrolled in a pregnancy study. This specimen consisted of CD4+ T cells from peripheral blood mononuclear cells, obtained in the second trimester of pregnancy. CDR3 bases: TGTGCCAGCAGCCAAGACCGACAGGAGCTCTCTGGAAACACCATATATTTT. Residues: CASSQDRQELSGNTIYF.